Listed below are T cell receptor beta chains from one sample, sequenced in a study of T cell changes during pregnancy in multiple sclerosis. Method: immunoSEQ multiplex PCR; TCRdb's copy keeps in-frame clones and lacks some. Here the sample spans 64,000 or so clones, roughly 96% being singletons. The sample was CD8+ T cells from peripheral blood mononuclear cells, taken after pregnancy. Receptors originate from a female donor with multiple sclerosis, enrolled in a pregnancy study. Each CDR3 is given with its conserved first and last residue. D genes are given only for firm matches. Clone size appears in some rows only: once, few, many, or a class for an expanded clone.

D gene	V gene	J gene	clone size	CDR3 protein	CDR3 DNA
-	TRBV27	TRBJ2-1	-	CASSLRNEQFF	TGTGCCAGCAGCCTGAGGAATGAGCAGTTCTTC
TRBD1	TRBV28	TRBJ1-1	-	CASSLDRGLSVGDTEAFF	TGTGCCAGCAGTTTGGACAGGGGGCTGAGCGTTGGGGACACTGAAGCTTTCTTT
TRBD2	TRBV7-9	TRBJ2-7	-	CASRDGLGLYEQYF	TGTGCCAGCAGGGATGGACTAGGGCTTTACGAGCAGTACTTC
-	TRBV4-3	TRBJ2-3	few	CASSQLGGPGDTQYF	TGCGCCAGCAGCCAACTAGGCGGTCCTGGAGATACGCAGTATTTT
TRBD1	TRBV5-5	TRBJ2-7	once	CASSWTGDEQYF	TGTGCCAGCAGCTGGACAGGGGACGAGCAGTACTTC
TRBD1	TRBV29-1	TRBJ2-7	-	CSVLGGAANGSYYEQYF	TGCAGCGTTTTAGGGGGCGCGGCCAACGGATCATACTACGAGCAGTACTTC
-	TRBV2	TRBJ2-2	-	CARGGRMNTGELFF	TGTGCCAGGGGGGGGCGGATGAACACCGGGGAGCTGTTTTTT
TRBD2	TRBV9	TRBJ2-1	-	CASSLTSGDEQFF	TGTGCCAGCAGCCTTACTAGCGGCGATGAGCAGTTCTTC
TRBD1	TRBV7-9	TRBJ2-7	-	CASSPSGTGLSYEQYF	TGTGCCAGCAGCCCCTCCGGGACAGGTCTCTCCTACGAGCAGTACTTC
-	TRBV29-1	TRBJ1-1	-	CSVSYSLTEAFF	TGCAGCGTTTCGTATAGCCTCACTGAAGCTTTCTTT
-	TRBV19	TRBJ1-1	-	CATRYKGPRNTEAFF	TGTGCCACCCGTTACAAGGGGCCACGGAACACTGAAGCTTTCTTT
-	TRBV28	TRBJ2-1	-	CASSFRKTDNEQFF	TGTGCCAGCAGTTTCCGAAAAACGGACAATGAGCAGTTCTTC
-	TRBV28	TRBJ1-4	-	CASTSTGITNEKLFF	TGTGCCAGCACCTCCACAGGGATTACTAATGAAAAACTGTTTTTT
-	TRBV2	TRBJ2-7	-	CASMAGRGGTDSYEQYF	TGTGCCAGCATGGCGGGGCGTGGCGGGACAGACTCTTACGAGCAGTACTTC
-	TRBV12-2	TRBJ1-3	-	CASRLVVQGRIGNTIYF	TGTGCAAGTCGCTTAGTGGTCCAGGGAAGAATTGGAAACACCATATATTTT
TRBD1	TRBV4-1	TRBJ2-7	once	CASSQGQGVAYEQYF	TGCGCCAGCAGCCAAGGACAGGGGGTTGCCTACGAGCAGTACTTC
-	TRBV25-1	TRBJ1-5	-	CASSANRGGSNQPQHF	TGTGCCAGCAGTGCGAACCGAGGTGGAAGCAATCAGCCCCAGCATTTT
TRBD1	TRBV4-1	TRBJ1-5	-	CASSHRQGINQPQHF	TGCGCCAGCAGCCATAGACAGGGGATAAACCAGCCCCAGCATTTT
TRBD2	TRBV27	TRBJ2-1	-	CASSQLRLAGGDNEQFF	TGTGCCAGCAGTCAACTACGACTAGCGGGAGGCGACAATGAGCAGTTCTTC
-	TRBV28	TRBJ2-3	-	CASSLPGLHTDTQYF	TGTGCCAGCAGTCTCCCGGGACTTCACACAGATACGCAGTATTTT
-	TRBV29-1	TRBJ1-1	few	CSYLEDRPNPKNTEAFF	TGCAGCTACCTCGAGGACAGACCAAACCCAAAGAACACTGAAGCTTTCTTT
-	TRBV6-1	TRBJ2-7	-	CASTEGAYEQYF	TGTGCCAGCACAGAGGGAGCCTACGAGCAGTACTTC
-	TRBV7-9	TRBJ2-1	-	CASSLGASNEQFF	TGTGCCAGCAGCTTAGGTGCTAGTAATGAGCAGTTCTTC
-	TRBV29-1	TRBJ2-1	-	CSVGRVGGGNEQFF	TGCAGCGTTGGGCGGGTGGGAGGAGGTAATGAGCAGTTCTTC
-	TRBV11-2	TRBJ2-1	-	CASSPGGNEQFF	TGTGCCAGCAGCCCGGGTGGGAATGAGCAGTTCTTC
-	TRBV4-3	TRBJ2-7	-	CASSQDTRVGEQYF	TGCGCCAGCAGCCAAGATACGAGGGTAGGCGAGCAGTACTTC
-	TRBV27	TRBJ1-2	-	CASRTGSYGYTF	TGTGCCAGCAGAACAGGGTCCTATGGCTACACCTTC
TRBD1	TRBV27	TRBJ2-1	-	CASSLYAGGVRNEQFF	TGTGCCAGCAGTTTATACGCAGGGGGCGTGCGTAATGAGCAGTTCTTC
-	TRBV19	TRBJ1-2	-	CASMNLQQNYGYTF	TGTGCCAGTATGAATTTACAGCAAAACTATGGCTACACCTTC
-	TRBV7-9	TRBJ2-7	-	CASSRDYEQYF	TGTGCCAGCAGCCGAGACTACGAGCAGTACTTC
-	TRBV11-2	TRBJ2-3	-	CASSLPLSDTQYF	TGTGCCAGCAGCTTACCCCTTTCAGATACGCAGTATTTT
TRBD1	TRBV2	TRBJ2-7	once	CAGGQGAGGRYEQYF	TGTGCCGGCGGACAGGGGGCAGGGGGGCGCTACGAGCAGTACTTC
-	TRBV27	TRBJ2-7	-	CASSFPGYEQYF	TGTGCCAGCAGTTTCCCGGGCTACGAGCAGTACTTC
-	TRBV5-5	TRBJ2-2	-	CASSLFGLPGVPGELFF	TGTGCCAGCAGCTTATTTGGTCTGCCGGGGGTACCCGGGGAGCTGTTTTTT
TRBD1	TRBV28	TRBJ2-2	-	CASKDRVGTGELFF	TGTGCCAGCAAAGACAGGGTTGGCACCGGGGAGCTGTTTTTT
-	TRBV21-1	TRBJ2-7	-	CASSKFIGGSSYEQYF	TGTGCCAGCAGCAAATTCATAGGGGGCTCCTCCTACGAGCAGTACTTC
-	TRBV27	TRBJ2-3	-	CASSLGGTDTQYF	TGTGCCAGCAGTTTGGGAGGCACAGATACGCAGTATTTT
-	TRBV28	TRBJ2-1	-	CASSLELASYNEQFF	TGTGCCAGCAGTTTAGAACTCGCTAGTTACAATGAGCAGTTCTTC
-	TRBV7-2	TRBJ1-3	-	CASSHWGGGNTIYF	TGTGCCAGCAGTCACTGGGGAGGAGGAAACACCATATATTTT
-	TRBV7-9	TRBJ1-1	few	CASSFQGNTEAFF	TGTGCCAGCAGCTTTCAGGGCAACACTGAAGCTTTCTTT
TRBD1	TRBV28	TRBJ2-7	-	CASRLGQGLREQYF	TGTGCCAGCAGGCTTGGACAGGGTCTACGAGAGCAGTACTTC
-	TRBV4-2	TRBJ2-2	-	CASSPTGEGWTGELFF	TGTGCCAGCAGCCCCACGGGAGAGGGATGGACCGGGGAGCTGTTTTTT
TRBD2	TRBV11-2	TRBJ2-3	-	CASSLGKAGGITDTQYF	TGTGCCAGCAGCTTAGGGAAAGCGGGAGGGATCACAGATACGCAGTATTTT
TRBD1	TRBV7-9	TRBJ1-2	-	CASSFPDRFGIGYTF	TGTGCCAGCAGCTTCCCGGACAGGTTCGGAATTGGCTACACCTTC
TRBD2	TRBV6-4	TRBJ2-1	-	CASSDSPGTSGRYEQFF	TGTGCCAGCAGTGACTCGCCCGGGACTAGCGGGAGGTATGAGCAGTTCTTC
-	TRBV19	TRBJ2-1	-	CASSPLLLGYNEQFF	TGTGCCAGTAGTCCCCTTTTACTTGGTTACAATGAGCAGTTCTTC
-	TRBV5-8	TRBJ1-2	-	CASSSPQRAREGYTF	TGTGCCAGCAGCTCCCCACAGCGGGCCCGGGAGGGCTACACCTTC
-	TRBV7-6	TRBJ2-2	-	CASSLLGSGAGELFF	TGTGCCAGCAGCTTACTCGGGAGTGGAGCCGGGGAGCTGTTTTTT
TRBD1	TRBV6-5	TRBJ1-4	-	CASRQTGIQGEKLFF	TGTGCCAGCAGGCAGACAGGGATTCAAGGAGAAAAACTGTTTTTT
TRBD2	TRBV7-9	TRBJ2-3	-	CASSSPGGEPGDTQYF	TGTGCCAGCAGCTCCCCGGGAGGTGAGCCAGGAGATACGCAGTATTTT
-	TRBV21-1	TRBJ2-5	-	CASSPRETQYF	TGTGCCAGCAGCCCACGGGAGACCCAGTACTTC
TRBD1	TRBV25-1	TRBJ2-3	-	CASSEGQGALGAQYF	TGTGCCAGCAGTGAAGGACAGGGGGCACTCGGAGCGCAGTATTTT
TRBD2	TRBV4-1	TRBJ2-2	-	CASSRERGTTIPIGTWELFF	TGCGCCAGCAGCCGAGAGCGGGGGACGACTATACCAATAGGGACTTGGGAGCTGTTTTTT
TRBD2	TRBV28	TRBJ2-7	-	CASSPGLAGVYEQYF	TGTGCCAGCAGCCCTGGACTAGCGGGAGTCTACGAGCAGTACTTC
TRBD1	TRBV6-6	TRBJ1-2	-	CASTPDRGLHTF	TGTGCCAGCACCCCAGACAGGGGGCTCCACACCTTC
-	TRBV6-6	TRBJ2-7	-	CASSYLPTYEQYF	TGTGCCAGCAGTTACCTACCGACCTACGAGCAGTACTTC